The sequence of this T cell receptor beta chain was determined in a study of regulatory T cells in long-lasting Graves disease. About the research overall: The antithyroid drugs taken by newly diagnosed Graves' patients had been used for under 3 months.

General study findings and limits: TRBV28, TRBJ1-2 and TRBJ2-5 emerged as the favored segments in persistent disease. With a small sample size, accuracy may have been reduced.

This clonotype was seen a handful of times. The antigen is unknown. V gave up 5 bases and J gave up 4 bases; unmatched junction bases: 6. The CDR3 extends over 14 amino acids. Per the germline V gene, CDR1 is SEHNR and CDR2 is FQNEAQ (reference sequence). With iRepertoire HTBI primers and Arm-PCR of CDR3 regions, TCR beta libraries were built. TCRdb re-called the multiplex PCR reads through MiXCR, storing one row per CDR3 protein. The repertoire has hundreds of thousands of distinct CDR3 sequences, less than 20% of them found once; the top ten carry 18%. Specified time point: newly diagnosed GD, antithyroid drugs for less than 3 months. The TCR library used RNA extracted from PBMCs. This sample was shared with a second study, whose subject was T cells in Graves' hyperthyroidism and ophthalmopathy. That work contributes: First-round RT-PCR of the TCR CDR3 relied on the HTBI primer set.

The receptor was derived from a woman in her 30s with Graves disease. The sequences come from peripheral blood mononuclear cells (PBMCs), collected at new diagnosis, from a patient treated with antithyroid drugs. The chain links TRBV7-9 to TRBJ2-7, with 9 bases aligning to TRBD1. CDR3 coding DNA: TGTGCCAGCAGCACGTGGGACAGGGTGTACGAGCAGTACTTC. It is translated as CASSTWDRVYEQYF.